This entry is about one T cell receptor beta chain. The antigen is unknown. This sample is drawn from a study of T cell repertoires in ileal Crohn's disease. Whole-study context: About half received postoperative treatment, some ten with thiopurines and 15 to 20 anti-TNF. Overall study findings and caveats: Compared with CD4 T cells, sorted CD8 cells carried more expanded clones.

The length of the CDR3 is 15 residues. Germline values: CDR1 MNHNS, CDR2 SASEGT. V shed 10 bases and J shed 6 bases, with 19 bases lying between them. Eligibility required adulthood, ileal or ileocolonic Crohn's disease and indicated ileocolonic resection. Profiled with immunoSEQ multiplex PCR; TCRdb holds only in-frame clones, not every one. The table records about 14,000 clones, approximately 63% of them present only once. The sequencing sample was made of ileal tissue. This receptor was identified in an adult with Crohn's disease. This chain joins TRBV6-1 and TRBJ1-6; weak D call: TRBD1 (5 bases). As DNA, the CDR3 is TGTGCCACTACACGAGAGGGGCCGTCTAATTCACCCCTCCACTTT. It translates to CATTREGPSNSPLHF.